These T cell receptor beta chains were read from a single sample in a study of blood T cell repertoires in COVID-19. The assay was immunoSEQ multiplex PCR, and TCRdb's table has in-frame clones only and misses some. The repertoire consists of about 330,000 clones, with 92% occurring once and the leading ten covering around a sixth. The sequencing input was PBMCs or T cells enriched from blood (not recorded which). The origin of the receptors is a woman aged 25-40 years who had recovered from COVID-19. The CDR3 runs from the conserved cysteine through the conserved F or W. The D gene is left open where the match is weak. Clone size is stated in some rows and not others, as once, few, many or a class when expanded.

abundance	j_gene	d_gene	v_gene	CDR3nt	CDR3aa
.	TRBJ1-1	.	TRBV7-9	TGTGCCAGCAGCTTCTTCCAGGGAAACACTGAAGCTTTCTTT	CASSFFQGNTEAFF
few	TRBJ2-5	TRBD2	TRBV4-2	TGTGCCAGCAGCCAAAGGACTAGCGGCAGAGAGACCCAGTACTTC	CASSQRTSGRETQYF
few	TRBJ2-5	TRBD1	TRBV5-1	TGCGCCAGCAGCGGGGGACAGGGGGCTCTTGAGACCCAGTACTTC	CASSGGQGALETQYF
.	TRBJ2-3	.	TRBV5-4	TGTGCCAGCAGCGGGGGGACTAGCACAGATACGCAGTATTTT	CASSGGTSTDTQYF
.	TRBJ2-3	TRBD2	TRBV7-2	TGTGCCAGCAGCCTCGCGGGGGGCACCCCAGATACGCAGTATTTT	CASSLAGGTPDTQYF
.	TRBJ2-5	.	TRBV15	TGTGCCACCAGCAGAGATAGGCGGGAGACCCAGTACTTC	CATSRDRRETQYF
.	TRBJ1-6	.	TRBV5-1	TGCGCCAGCAGCTTATCCGGGGGTAATTCACCCCTCCACTTT	CASSLSGGNSPLHF
.	TRBJ1-4	.	TRBV7-9	TGTGCCAGCAGCCTCCTAAGTGGAACTAATGAAAAACTGTTTTTT	CASSLLSGTNEKLFF
.	TRBJ1-1	.	TRBV5-1	TGCGCCAGCAGCCCACAGGGTGCGAACACTGAAGCTTTCTTT	CASSPQGANTEAFF
.	TRBJ1-2	TRBD1	TRBV5-1	TGCGCCAGCAGCTTGGACGGGACAGGGGGCCCCGCCCTCTATGGCTACACCTTC	CASSLDGTGGPALYGYTF
.	TRBJ2-7	.	TRBV4-3	TGCGCCAGCAGCCAAGATGATGTCGGCGAGCAGTACTTC	CASSQDDVGEQYF
few	TRBJ1-5	.	TRBV3-1/TRBV3-2	TGTGCCAGCAGCCAAGATTTTCGGCAGCCCCAGCATTTT	CASSQDFRQPQHF
.	TRBJ1-4	.	TRBV28	TGTGCCAGCAGTCCGCCCGGGACTAATGAAAAACTGTTTTTT	CASSPPGTNEKLFF
.	TRBJ1-1	TRBD1	TRBV7-2	TGTGCCAGCAGTCCTACAGGGGGGGACGTACCTGAAGCTTTCTTT	CASSPTGGDVPEAFF
.	TRBJ2-1	TRBD1	TRBV5-8	TGTGCCAGCAGCAAAGGGACAGGTTCCTACAATGAGCAGTTCTTC	CASSKGTGSYNEQFF
.	TRBJ2-1	.	TRBV9	TGTGCCAGCAGCGTAGAGAATGCCCCCCCCCAGGGTGGAAATGAGCAGTTCTTC	CASSVENAPPQGGNEQFF
.	TRBJ2-5	TRBD1	TRBV27	TGTGCCAGCAGTTTAAGGGACAGCCAAGAGACCCAGTACTTC	CASSLRDSQETQYF
.	TRBJ1-1	.	TRBV10-3	TGTGCCATCAGTGGGGCCAGAAGGTCGGAAGCTTTCTTT	CAISGARRSEAFF
.	TRBJ2-6	TRBD1	TRBV7-9	TGTGCCAGCAGTCGACGCCGACAGGGTGCTGGGGCCAACGTCCTGACTTTC	CASSRRRQGAGANVLTF
.	TRBJ2-7	.	TRBV11-2	TGTGCCAGCAGCTGGCGGACAGCATCCTACGAGCAGTACTTC	CASSWRTASYEQYF
.	TRBJ1-1	.	TRBV7-9	TGTGCCAGCACCCCCTCGGGGGGGAGAACTGAAGCTTTCTTT	CASTPSGGRTEAFF
.	TRBJ2-1	TRBD1	TRBV6-2/TRBV6-3	TGTGCCAGCAGTCCCTTTGAGGGACAGTGGAAATACAATGAGCAGTTCTTC	CASSPFEGQWKYNEQFF
.	TRBJ2-1	.	TRBV23-1	TGCGCCAGCAGTCGCGGCAATGAGCAGTTCTTC	CASSRGNEQFF
once	TRBJ1-2	TRBD1	TRBV18	TGTGCCAGCTCACCATTTGGACAGGGGAACGATGGCTACACCTTC	CASSPFGQGNDGYTF
once	TRBJ2-2	.	TRBV7-3	TGTGCCACTCGCCCAGGTCCGATAGAGTCCGGGGAGCTGTTTTTT	CATRPGPIESGELFF
.	TRBJ2-7	TRBD2	TRBV4-1	TGCGCCAGCAGCCAGCCTGAAATCGGGGGGGCCAGGAGCTCCTACGAGCAGTACTTC	CASSQPEIGGARSSYEQYF
.	TRBJ1-6	.	TRBV7-9	TGTGCCAGCAGTTATGCCGGGACATTAAGCTCCTATAATTCACCCCTCCACTTT	CASSYAGTLSSYNSPLHF
.	TRBJ2-1	.	TRBV5-1	TGCGCCAGCAGTCTCGAAGACACCGAGCGGAATGAGCAGTTCTTC	CASSLEDTERNEQFF
.	TRBJ2-3	.	TRBV7-3	TGTGCCAGCAGCCTTTACGGGGGGCAGGCAGATACGCAGTATTTT	CASSLYGGQADTQYF
.	TRBJ1-6	TRBD1	TRBV7-8	TGTGCCAGCAGCCCGCGGACAGGGAGGACAGGTTCACCCCTCCACTTT	CASSPRTGRTGSPLHF
.	TRBJ2-3	TRBD2	TRBV9	TGTGCCAGCAGCTTCAAGCGGGACTGGGGCGGGGCCACAGATACGCAGTATTTT	CASSFKRDWGGATDTQYF
.	TRBJ1-2	.	TRBV19	TGTGCCAGTAGTATAGGGGGCAGTCTAGAAGGCTATGGCTACACCTTC	CASSIGGSLEGYGYTF
.	TRBJ2-1	TRBD1	TRBV4-3	TGCGCCAGCAGCCAAGCCAACAGGGGCTACAATGAGCAGTTCTTC	CASSQANRGYNEQFF
.	TRBJ2-1	TRBD2	TRBV3-1/TRBV3-2	TGTGCCAGCAGCCAAGAGGGACTAGCGGGGGGGGGACTCAATGAGCAGTTCTTC	CASSQEGLAGGGLNEQFF
.	TRBJ1-1	.	TRBV7-2	TGTGCCAGCAGCTTAGTATTCCTGAACACTGAAGCTTTCTTT	CASSLVFLNTEAFF
.	TRBJ2-4	.	TRBV4-2	TGTGCCAGCAGCCAAGTCGGAGACTTCGGGAACATTCAGTACTTC	CASSQVGDFGNIQYF
.	TRBJ2-3	.	TRBV3-1/TRBV3-2	TGTGCCAGCAGCCAAGATTTCTCAGGCGCCGATACGCAGTATTTT	CASSQDFSGADTQYF
.	TRBJ1-2	.	TRBV29-1	TGCAGCGTTGAAGAAAGGGGCGGAAACTATGGCTACACCTTC	CSVEERGGNYGYTF
.	TRBJ2-1	TRBD2	TRBV10-3	TGTGCCATCGCCCCGGGACTAGCGGGAAATGAGCAGTTCTTC	CAIAPGLAGNEQFF
.	TRBJ2-7	TRBD1	TRBV7-6	TGTGCCAGCAGCCCCCAAGGGGGACAGGCGACCTACGAGCAGTACTTC	CASSPQGGQATYEQYF
.	TRBJ2-3	TRBD2	TRBV4-1	TGCGCCAGCAGCCACTCCCGGGGGGGCGCAGATACGCAGTATTTT	CASSHSRGGADTQYF
once	TRBJ2-3	.	TRBV19	TGTGCCAGTAGTCCAACAGGGAGTCCAGATACGCAGTATTTT	CASSPTGSPDTQYF
.	TRBJ1-5	.	TRBV20-1	TGCAGTGCTAGTTCGCCTAACCTCGACGGGTATAGCAATCAGCCCCAGCATTTT	CSASSPNLDGYSNQPQHF
.	TRBJ2-4	TRBD2	TRBV7-2	TGTGCCAGCAGCTCCGAAGCGGGACTGGCCAAAAACATTCAGTACTTC	CASSSEAGLAKNIQYF
.	TRBJ2-1	.	TRBV24-1	TGTGCCACCAGTGATTCCCTCCTACTAGGCGACAATGAGCAGTTCTTC	CATSDSLLLGDNEQFF
few	TRBJ1-3	.	TRBV24-1	TGTGCCACCAGTGATTGGCCAGGGAACACCATATATTTT	CATSDWPGNTIYF
.	TRBJ1-1	.	TRBV10-3	TGTGCCATCAGTAGGCAGGGCGATGAAGCTTTCTTT	CAISRQGDEAFF
.	TRBJ2-5	TRBD2	TRBV6-5	TGTGCCAGCAGTTCCCCGGGACTAGCAAGAGAGACCCAGTACTTC	CASSSPGLARETQYF
.	TRBJ1-6	.	TRBV19	TGTGCCAGTAGTAGCGGAGACAATTCACCCCTCCACTTT	CASSSGDNSPLHF
.	TRBJ2-2	TRBD2	TRBV28	TGTGCCAGCAGCCGGGGGACTACGAACACCGGGGAGCTGTTTTTT	CASSRGTTNTGELFF
.	TRBJ2-1	TRBD2	TRBV10-1	TGCGCCAGCCCGGGACTAGGCACTGAGCAGTTCTTC	CASPGLGTEQFF
.	TRBJ2-7	.	TRBV30	TGTGCCTGGGGTAGGAGCTCCTACGAGCAGTACTTC	CAWGRSSYEQYF
.	TRBJ2-3	TRBD2	TRBV7-9	TGTGCCAGCAGCTCACCCGGGACTAGCGTTAGAGATACGCAGTATTTT	CASSSPGTSVRDTQYF
.	TRBJ1-1	TRBD1	TRBV29-1	TGCAGCGTCGCGGACAGGGTCGCTGAAGCTTTCTTT	CSVADRVAEAFF
.	TRBJ2-7	TRBD2	TRBV6-5	TGTGCCAGCAGTCCCGGGACTAGCGGTTACGAGCAGTACTTC	CASSPGTSGYEQYF
.	TRBJ1-5	.	TRBV29-1	TGCAGCGTTGCGGCAGGGCCAAGTCAGCCCCAGCATTTT	CSVAAGPSQPQHF
.	TRBJ1-4	.	TRBV5-5	TGTGCCAGCAGCGTGCTCCGAGGGACACCTATAGAAAAACTGTTTTTT	CASSVLRGTPIEKLFF